This TCR beta chain stems from a study of beta chain features in type 1 diabetes. Study-level findings and limits: Shorter TCRB CDR3s, moderately but significantly so, were found in Type 1 diabetes patients in all four CD4+ subsets.

Every bit of the isolated RNA underwent reverse transcription, so sequencing read expressed TCRB transcripts. The data were produced by immunoSEQ multiplex PCR, yet TCRdb's version contains in-frame clones alone and is incomplete. The data show about 340,000 clones, 9.3% seen once. With respect to this clone: Its antigen remains unidentified.

This CDR3 comprises 13 residues. The germline CDR1 and CDR2 sequences are MDHEN and SYDVKM. V lost 7 bases, J lost 7 bases, and 15 bases lay in between. Sequences were obtained from central memory CD4+ T cells from blood. The chain joins TRBV28 to TRBJ2-3; D perhaps matches TRBD1 (7 bases). The TCR sequence derives from a man in his thirties or forties with type 1 diabetes. CDR3 bases: TGTGCCAGCAATGCGGGACAGAGGAATACGCAGTATTTT. It codes for CASNAGQRNTQYF.